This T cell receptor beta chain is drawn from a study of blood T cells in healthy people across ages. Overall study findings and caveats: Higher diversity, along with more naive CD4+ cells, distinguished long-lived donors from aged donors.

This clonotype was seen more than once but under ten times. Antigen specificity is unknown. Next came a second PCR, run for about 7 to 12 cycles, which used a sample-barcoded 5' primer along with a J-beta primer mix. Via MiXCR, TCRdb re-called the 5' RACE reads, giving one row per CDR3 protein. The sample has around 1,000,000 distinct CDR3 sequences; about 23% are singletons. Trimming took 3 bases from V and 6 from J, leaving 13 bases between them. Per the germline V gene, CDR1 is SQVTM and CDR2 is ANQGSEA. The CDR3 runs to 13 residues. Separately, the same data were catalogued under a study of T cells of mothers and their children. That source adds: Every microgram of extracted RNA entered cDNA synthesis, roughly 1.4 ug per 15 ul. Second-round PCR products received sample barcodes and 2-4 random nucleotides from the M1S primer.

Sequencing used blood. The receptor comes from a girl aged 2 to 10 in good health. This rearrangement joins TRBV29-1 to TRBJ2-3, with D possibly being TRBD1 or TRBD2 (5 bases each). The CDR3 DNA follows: TGCAGCGTTGACCGGGACGCAAAGGATACGCAGTATTTT. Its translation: CSVDRDAKDTQYF.